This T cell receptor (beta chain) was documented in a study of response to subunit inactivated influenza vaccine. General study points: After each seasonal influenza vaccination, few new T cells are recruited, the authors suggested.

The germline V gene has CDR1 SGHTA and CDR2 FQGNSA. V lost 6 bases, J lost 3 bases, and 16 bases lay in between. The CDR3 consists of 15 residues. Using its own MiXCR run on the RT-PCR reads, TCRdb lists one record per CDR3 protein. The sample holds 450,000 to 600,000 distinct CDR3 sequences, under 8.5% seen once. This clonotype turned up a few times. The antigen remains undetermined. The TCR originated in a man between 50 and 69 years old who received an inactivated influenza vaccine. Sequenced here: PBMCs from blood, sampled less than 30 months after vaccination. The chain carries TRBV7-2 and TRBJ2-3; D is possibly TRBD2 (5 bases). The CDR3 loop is CASSSKRASTDTQYF. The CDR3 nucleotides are TGTGCCAGCAGTTCGAAGAGGGCGAGTACAGATACGCAGTATTTT.